Shown below are 8 T cell receptor beta chains from a single sample sequenced in a study of shared clonotypes between healthy human individuals. The repertoire was sequenced with immunoSEQ multiplex PCR; TCRdb's copy has only in-frame clones and lacks some. The data contain roughly 2.1 million clones, about 92% of them seen just once; the ten biggest clones take up 1.5% to 2%. Naivety among CD8 cells was defined by CD45RO negativity and positive CCR7 selection, thereby excluding terminally differentiated effector memory CD45RA+ cells. The sequenced material came from naive CD8+ T cells from PBMCs. These TCRs come from a young man in good health. Some clones in this sample may be carry-over from other donors' samples.

The chain carries TRBV28 and TRBJ2-1; D uncertain. Germline lookup yields CDR1 MDHEN and CDR2 SYDVKM. V was trimmed by 7 bases and J by 5 bases, leaving 18 bases between them. The CDR3 loop spans 15 amino acids. The CDR3 loop is CASTLNGATNNEQFF. The CDR3 DNA is TGTGCCAGCACCCTGAACGGAGCGACAAACAATGAGCAGTTCTTC. The full variable domain, its missing parts supplied by reference TRBV28 and TRBJ2-1, is DVKVTQSSRYLVKRTGEKVFLECVQDMDHENMFWYRQDPGLGLRLIYFSYDVKMKEKGDIPEGYSVSREKKERFSLILESASTNQTSMYLCASTLNGATNNEQFFGPGTRLTVL.

The V gene is TRBV28, the J gene TRBJ1-4; 8 nucleotides align to TRBD1. The CDR3 sequence is 16 residues long. V lost 6 bases and J lost 8; bases outside the gene matches: 14. Germline CDR1 and CDR2: MDHEN and SYDVKM. The CDR3 bases are TGTGCCAGCAGCCCTCGCAGGGGGCGCGAGGAAGAAAAACTGTTTTTT. Encoded protein: CASSPRRGREEEKLFF. The variable domain in full, completed from reference TRBV28 and TRBJ1-4, reads DVKVTQSSRYLVKRTGEKVFLECVQDMDHENMFWYRQDPGLGLRLIYFSYDVKMKEKGDIPEGYSVSREKKERFSLILESASTNQTSMYLCASSPRRGREEEKLFFGSGTQLSVL.

The chain combines TRBV18 with TRBJ2-7, with D possibly TRBD2 on 6 matching bases. The germline V and J ends were trimmed by 6 bases and 5 bases, with 20 bases remaining between them. The CDR3 length is 15 residues. CDR1 KGHSH and CDR2 LQKENI come from the germline V gene. CDR3 amino acids: CASSSSGRGGNEQYF. DNA for the CDR3: TGTGCCAGCTCCTCCTCGGGGCGGGGCGGCAACGAGCAGTACTTC.

The genes are TRBV9 and TRBJ2-5, with 8 positions matching TRBD2. CDR1 and CDR2 from the germline V gene are SGDLS and YYNGEE. After removal of 0 bases from V and 2 bases from J, the junction contained 9 bases not matched to a gene. The CDR3 sequence is 17 residues long. The CDR3 DNA is TGTGCCAGCAGCGTAGGCCTAGCGGGTAGCTTACAAGAGACCCAGTACTTC. This codes for CASSVGLAGSLQETQYF.

The CDR3 region is CASAGQGNTEAFF. In DNA, the CDR3 is TGTGCCAGCGCGGGACAGGGGAACACTGAAGCTTTCTTT. The chain links TRBV6-6 to TRBJ1-1; 9 nucleotides line up with TRBD1. CDR1 and CDR2 (germline): MNHNY, SVGAGI (reference sequence). The CDR3 has 13 residues. Unmatched junction bases numbered 2, after V lost 8 bases and J lost 1 base.

In this sample, this clone turned up a few times. The rearrangement links TRBV5-1 to TRBJ1-4; no firm D call. Trimming removed 0 bases from V and 4 bases from J, with 7 bases in between. This CDR3 is 14 amino acids long. Germline V gene sequence: CDR1 SGHRS, CDR2 YFSETQ. CDR3 DNA: TGCGCCAGCAGCTTGGCTGGGTATAATGAAAAACTGTTTTTT. It encodes CASSLAGYNEKLFF.

This chain uses TRBV4-1 with TRBJ2-7; the D is unclear. Per germline, CDR1 MGHRA and CDR2 YSYEKL. Trimming cost V 0 bases and J 4 bases, with 22 bases left between them. The CDR3 spans 18 residues. The CDR3 region is CASSQDDLGRLKPYEQYF. In nucleotides, the CDR3 is TGCGCCAGCAGCCAAGACGACCTGGGCAGGCTAAAACCGTACGAGCAGTACTTC.

This clone appeared once. The chain recombines TRBV6-1 with TRBJ1-1, with TRBD1 as a possible D gene (5 bases). This CDR3 region has 14 residues. Germline V gene data show CDR1 as MNHNS and CDR2 as SASEGT. The V end lost 10 bases, the J end lost 0 bases, and 15 bases lay between the germline ends. Here the CDR3 DNA reads TGTGCCACGCAGGGTAACCCTATGAACACTGAAGCTTTCTTT. It is translated as CATQGNPMNTEAFF.